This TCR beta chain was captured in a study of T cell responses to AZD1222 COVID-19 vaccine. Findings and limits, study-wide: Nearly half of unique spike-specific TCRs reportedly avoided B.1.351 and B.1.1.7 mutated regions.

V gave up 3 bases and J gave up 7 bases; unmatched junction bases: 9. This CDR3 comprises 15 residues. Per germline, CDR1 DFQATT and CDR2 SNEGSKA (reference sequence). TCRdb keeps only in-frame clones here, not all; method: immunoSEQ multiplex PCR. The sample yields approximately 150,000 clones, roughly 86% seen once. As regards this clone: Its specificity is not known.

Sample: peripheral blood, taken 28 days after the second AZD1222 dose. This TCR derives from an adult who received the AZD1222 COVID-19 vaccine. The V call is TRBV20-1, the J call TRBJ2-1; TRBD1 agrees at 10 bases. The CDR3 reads CSASLWDRGRNEQFF. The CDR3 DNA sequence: TGCAGTGCTAGTCTTTGGGACAGGGGCCGGAATGAGCAGTTCTTC.